These T cell receptor beta chains were read from a single sample in a study of blood T cell repertoires in COVID-19. Method: immunoSEQ multiplex PCR; TCRdb's copy keeps in-frame clones and lacks some. The table records roughly 190,000 clones, 88% of them present only once. Material for sequencing was peripheral blood. These receptors all stem from a man aged 40-55 years with active or convalescent COVID-19. Each CDR3 is given with its conserved first and last residue. D genes are given only for firm matches. Some rows mark clone size as missing; the rest say once, few, many or name a class of expanded clone.

v_call,j_call,clone_size,d_call,cdr3_aa,cdr3_nt
TRBV28,TRBJ2-7,NA,TRBD1,CASSSGTGSYEQYF,TGTGCCAGCAGTTCCGGGACAGGCAGTTACGAGCAGTACTTC
TRBV19,TRBJ2-2,few,NA,CASSLQGTGELFF,TGTGCCAGTAGTTTACAGGGCACCGGGGAGCTGTTTTTT
TRBV5-4,TRBJ1-2,NA,NA,CASSLGAGAGYTF,TGTGCCAGCAGCTTGGGGGCAGGGGCTGGCTACACCTTC
TRBV3-1/TRBV3-2,TRBJ2-5,NA,NA,CASSPLGETQYF,TGTGCCAGCAGCCCCCTAGGAGAGACCCAGTACTTC
TRBV5-4,TRBJ2-3,once,TRBD2,CASSTGLAGGRDTQYF,TGTGCCAGCAGCACGGGACTAGCGGGGGGTAGAGATACGCAGTATTTT
TRBV6-2/TRBV6-3,TRBJ1-1,NA,NA,CASSYFGQGEAFF,TGTGCCAGCAGTTACTTCGGGCAGGGGGAAGCTTTCTTT
TRBV7-2,TRBJ1-3,NA,NA,CASSFGGLSGNTIYF,TGTGCCAGCAGCTTCGGGGGGCTCTCTGGAAACACCATATATTTT
TRBV19,TRBJ1-5,few,NA,CASSAGRGSQPQHF,TGTGCCAGTAGTGCGGGCAGGGGATCACAGCCCCAGCATTTT
TRBV28,TRBJ2-7,NA,TRBD1,CASRLLGQGNEQYF,TGTGCCAGCAGGCTACTGGGACAGGGGAACGAGCAGTACTTC
TRBV11-2,TRBJ1-3,NA,NA,CASSLVSTGNTIYF,TGTGCCAGCAGCTTAGTTTCAACTGGAAACACCATATATTTT
TRBV15,TRBJ1-2,NA,TRBD1,CATSRGSQTGGLGGYTF,TGTGCCACCAGCAGAGGAAGTCAGACAGGGGGGTTGGGTGGCTACACCTTC
TRBV6-1,TRBJ2-1,NA,NA,CASSEAFKGPGNEQFF,TGTGCCAGCAGTGAAGCGTTCAAGGGTCCAGGGAATGAGCAGTTCTTC
TRBV7-9,TRBJ2-7,NA,NA,CASSLGGGTYEQYF,TGTGCCAGCAGCTTAGGGGGAGGTACTTACGAGCAGTACTTC
TRBV2,TRBJ1-1,NA,NA,CASIRGGPGTEAFF,TGTGCCAGCATAAGAGGCGGACCGGGGACTGAAGCTTTCTTT
TRBV19,TRBJ1-1,NA,NA,CASSIVKNTEAFF,TGTGCCAGTAGTATAGTTAAGAACACTGAAGCTTTCTTT
TRBV28,TRBJ2-3,NA,NA,CASMRTVSTDTQYF,TGTGCCAGCATGAGGACTGTGAGCACAGATACGCAGTATTTT
TRBV3-1/TRBV3-2,TRBJ1-1,NA,NA,CASSPQQGGMNTEAFF,TGTGCCAGCAGCCCACAACAGGGTGGAATGAACACTGAAGCTTTCTTT
TRBV3-1/TRBV3-2,TRBJ1-5,NA,NA,CASSQEPRSYSNQPQHF,TGTGCCAGCAGCCAAGAGCCGAGGAGCTATAGCAATCAGCCCCAGCATTTT
TRBV19,TRBJ1-5,NA,NA,CASSIGFGGANQPQHF,TGTGCCAGTAGTATAGGATTTGGGGGCGCAAATCAGCCCCAGCATTTT
TRBV3-1/TRBV3-2,TRBJ2-7,NA,TRBD1,CASSPRDRDDEQYF,TGTGCCAGCAGCCCCCGGGACAGGGACGACGAGCAGTACTTC
TRBV11-2,TRBJ1-6,NA,TRBD1,CASSSLTGVGSPLHF,TGTGCCAGCAGCTCCCTTACAGGGGTTGGTTCACCCCTCCACTTT
TRBV19,TRBJ2-3,NA,NA,CASSPRDITDTQYF,TGTGCCAGTAGTCCAAGAGACATCACAGATACGCAGTATTTT
TRBV6-5,TRBJ1-1,NA,NA,CASSYSGATEAFF,TGTGCCAGCAGTTACTCGGGGGCCACTGAAGCTTTCTTT
TRBV28,TRBJ1-1,NA,NA,CASNNIQGFRTEAFF,TGTGCCAGCAACAATATTCAGGGTTTTCGGACTGAAGCTTTCTTT
TRBV5-1,TRBJ2-1,NA,TRBD1,CASSPGDRGYNEQFF,TGCGCCAGCAGCCCCGGGGACAGAGGGTACAATGAGCAGTTCTTC
TRBV3-1/TRBV3-2,TRBJ2-5,NA,TRBD2,CASSQVLAAPGTQYF,TGTGCCAGCAGCCAGGTACTAGCGGCGCCTGGGACCCAGTACTTC
TRBV10-3,TRBJ1-1,NA,NA,CAISEPYGGGNTEAFF,TGTGCCATCAGTGAGCCCTACGGGGGGGGGAACACTGAAGCTTTCTTT
TRBV4-3,TRBJ1-2,NA,TRBD1,CASSRGQGAYGYTF,TGCGCCAGCAGCCGGGGACAGGGGGCGTACGGCTACACCTTC
TRBV2,TRBJ1-5,NA,TRBD1,CASSKDRGNQPQHF,TGTGCCAGCAGCAAGGACAGGGGCAATCAGCCCCAGCATTTT
TRBV12-5,TRBJ1-6,NA,TRBD1,CASGEPPGQSVIYSPLHF,TGTGCTAGTGGCGAACCACCGGGACAGTCCGTTATCTATTCACCCCTCCACTTT
TRBV5-1,TRBJ2-3,NA,TRBD2,CASSLAGLGPTDTQYF,TGCGCCAGCAGCTTGGCCGGACTAGGTCCCACAGATACGCAGTATTTT
TRBV30,TRBJ2-5,NA,NA,CAWSVASGETQYF,TGTGCCTGGAGTGTGGCCAGCGGGGAGACCCAGTACTTC
TRBV10-3,TRBJ1-5,NA,NA,CAISETLNQPQHF,TGTGCCATCAGTGAAACTCTCAATCAGCCCCAGCATTTT
TRBV6-5,TRBJ2-1,NA,TRBD2,CASSRTSGEYNEQFF,TGTGCCAGCAGCCGGACTAGCGGGGAGTACAATGAGCAGTTCTTC
TRBV7-9,TRBJ2-2,NA,NA,CASSLISPVRTGELFF,TGTGCCAGCAGCTTAATCTCCCCCGTGAGGACCGGGGAGCTGTTTTTT
TRBV27,TRBJ1-6,NA,NA,CASSLTGGFTPLHF,TGTGCCAGCAGTCTCACGGGGGGTTTTACACCCCTCCACTTT
TRBV5-6,TRBJ1-1,NA,NA,CASSQYGQLNTEAFF,TGTGCCAGCAGCCAATACGGACAGTTGAACACTGAAGCTTTCTTT
TRBV6-6,TRBJ2-7,NA,NA,CASSPGTTTHYEQYF,TGTGCCAGCAGTCCAGGGACAACTACCCACTACGAGCAGTACTTC
TRBV6-5,TRBJ2-7,NA,TRBD1,CASNLGQAAYEQYF,TGTGCCAGCAATCTGGGACAGGCCGCCTACGAGCAGTACTTC
TRBV2,TRBJ1-1,NA,TRBD1,CASPVGDRDTEAFF,TGTGCCAGCCCTGTCGGGGACAGAGACACTGAAGCTTTCTTT
TRBV29-1,TRBJ1-5,NA,NA,CSVGLSNQPQHF,TGCAGCGTTGGACTAAGCAATCAGCCCCAGCATTTT
TRBV27,TRBJ1-1,NA,NA,CASSLARAGTEAFF,TGTGCCAGCAGTTTAGCCAGGGCAGGGACTGAAGCTTTCTTT
TRBV15,TRBJ2-3,NA,TRBD2,CATSRDRGGLAGVHTQYF,TGTGCCACCAGCAGAGATAGGGGGGGACTAGCGGGAGTTCATACGCAGTATTTT
TRBV9,TRBJ2-1,NA,TRBD2,CASSDAAGLAGSNEQFF,TGTGCCAGCAGCGACGCGGCGGGACTAGCGGGTAGCAATGAGCAGTTCTTC
TRBV6-5,TRBJ2-1,NA,TRBD2,CASRGIGTSGVYWFF,TGTGCCAGCAGGGGGATAGGGACTAGCGGAGTTTACTGGTTCTTC
TRBV29-1,TRBJ1-1,NA,TRBD1,CSVEGDRDTEAFF,TGCAGCGTTGAAGGGGACAGGGACACTGAAGCTTTCTTT
TRBV6-1,TRBJ1-5,NA,NA,CASSEERANQPQHF,TGTGCCAGCAGTGAGGAGAGGGCTAATCAGCCCCAGCATTTT
TRBV6-4,TRBJ2-2,NA,NA,CASSPRTTGELFF,TGTGCCAGCAGTCCCCGGACAACCGGGGAGCTGTTTTTT
TRBV6-5,TRBJ2-1,NA,NA,CASSSAGSPYNEQFF,TGTGCCAGCAGTAGTGCGGGGAGTCCATACAATGAGCAGTTCTTC
TRBV9,TRBJ1-1,NA,NA,CASSVDQGPETEAFF,TGTGCCAGCAGCGTAGATCAGGGGCCTGAAACTGAAGCTTTCTTT
TRBV13,TRBJ2-2,NA,NA,CASSPRLGDTGELFF,TGTGCCAGCAGCCCAAGACTAGGGGACACCGGGGAGCTGTTTTTT
TRBV7-6,TRBJ2-3,NA,NA,CASSLGVGKTSTDTQYF,TGTGCCAGCAGCCTAGGGGTCGGGAAAACTAGCACAGATACGCAGTATTTT
TRBV5-6,TRBJ1-2,NA,TRBD1,CASSVYTGAFGYTF,TGTGCCAGCAGCGTGTATACAGGGGCATTTGGCTACACCTTC
TRBV7-9,TRBJ2-2,NA,NA,CASSLNRAGELFF,TGTGCCAGCAGCCTCAATCGAGCCGGGGAGCTGTTTTTT